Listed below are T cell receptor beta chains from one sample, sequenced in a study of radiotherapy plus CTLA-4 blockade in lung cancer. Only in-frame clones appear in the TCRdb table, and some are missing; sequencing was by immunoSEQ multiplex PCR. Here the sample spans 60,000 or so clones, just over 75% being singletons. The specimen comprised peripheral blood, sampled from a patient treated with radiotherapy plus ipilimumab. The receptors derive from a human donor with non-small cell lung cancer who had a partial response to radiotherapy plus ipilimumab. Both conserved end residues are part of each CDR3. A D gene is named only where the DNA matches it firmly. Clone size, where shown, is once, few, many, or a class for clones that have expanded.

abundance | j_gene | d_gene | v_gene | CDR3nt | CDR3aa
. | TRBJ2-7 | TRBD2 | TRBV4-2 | TGTGCCAGCAGCCAAGATTTAGCGGGGGGGCTTCGGGAGCAGTACTTC | CASSQDLAGGLREQYF
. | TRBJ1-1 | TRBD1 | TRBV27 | TGTGCCAGCAGTTTACAGGGGGCAGGTGAAGCTTTCTTT | CASSLQGAGEAFF
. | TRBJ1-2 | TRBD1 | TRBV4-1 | TGCGCCAGCAGCCAAGATTTACAGGGGTACTATGGCTACACCTTC | CASSQDLQGYYGYTF
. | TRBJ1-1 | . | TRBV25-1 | TGTGCCAGCAGCTTCCGGGACAAGAACACTGAAGCTTTCTTT | CASSFRDKNTEAFF
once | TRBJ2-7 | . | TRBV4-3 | TGCGCCAGCAGCCAAGAAGAGGGTTCCTACGAGCAGTACTTC | CASSQEEGSYEQYF
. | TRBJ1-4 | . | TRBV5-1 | TGCGCCAGCAGCTTGGGGTGGAGGGATGAAAAACTGTTTTTT | CASSLGWRDEKLFF
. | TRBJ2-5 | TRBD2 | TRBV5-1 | TGCGCCAGCAGCCGCGGGGGGGCAGTCCAAGAGACCCAGTACTTC | CASSRGGAVQETQYF
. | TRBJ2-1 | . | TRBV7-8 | TGTGCCAGCAGCTTGACGGAGCGGGAGCAGTTCTTC | CASSLTEREQFF
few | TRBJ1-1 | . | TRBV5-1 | TGCGCCAGCAGTATCAGACACGGGAACACTGAAGCTTTCTTT | CASSIRHGNTEAFF
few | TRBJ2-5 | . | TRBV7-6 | TGTGCCAGCAGCCCTGGACAGATCCCTGGGGAGACCCAGTACTTC | CASSPGQIPGETQYF
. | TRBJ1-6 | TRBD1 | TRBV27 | TGTGCCAGCAGTTCAGGGGGCGGAGGTTCACCCCTCCACTTT | CASSSGGGGSPLHF
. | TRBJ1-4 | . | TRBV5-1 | TGCGCCAGCAGTCCGGGAGTTGCAACTAATGAAAAACTGTTTTTT | CASSPGVATNEKLFF
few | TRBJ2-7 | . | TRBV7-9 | TGTGCCAGCAGCTTAGCGGACGGGGGGCCGCACTACGAGCAGTACTTC | CASSLADGGPHYEQYF
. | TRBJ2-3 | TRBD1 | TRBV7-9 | TGTGCCAGCAGCACCTGGGACAGAGACACAGATACGCAGTATTTT | CASSTWDRDTDTQYF
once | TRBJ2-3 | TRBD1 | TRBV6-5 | TGTGCCAGCAGTTCCGGGACAGGGAGCGCAGATACGCAGTATTTT | CASSSGTGSADTQYF
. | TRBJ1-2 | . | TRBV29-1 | TGCAGCGTTGGGGGAGGGGACCTAGGCTATGGCTACACCTTC | CSVGGGDLGYGYTF
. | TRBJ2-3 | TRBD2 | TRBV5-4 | TGTGCCAGCAGCGCCCCACTAGCGGGGGGGCGCGATACGCAGTATTTT | CASSAPLAGGRDTQYF
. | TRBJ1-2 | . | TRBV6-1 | TGTGCCAGCAGTGACTTGGGCGTGGGCTTAGTTGGCTACACCTTC | CASSDLGVGLVGYTF
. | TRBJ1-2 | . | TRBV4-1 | TGCGCCAGCAGCCAAGATCTAACGGGATCCTATGGCTACACCTTC | CASSQDLTGSYGYTF
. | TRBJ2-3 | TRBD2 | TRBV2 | TGTGCCAGCACCCACGGAGCGGGACGTGGCACAGATACGCAGTATTTT | CASTHGAGRGTDTQYF
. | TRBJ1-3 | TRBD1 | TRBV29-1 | TGCAGCGTACCCCGTTACAGGGGGCTTTCTGGAAACACCATATATTTT | CSVPRYRGLSGNTIYF
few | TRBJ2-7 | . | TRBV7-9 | TGTGCCAGCAGCGCCGGTGTGTACGAGCAGTACTTC | CASSAGVYEQYF
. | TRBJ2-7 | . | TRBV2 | TGTGACAGCAGTGGTAGGGGACACAGCTCCTACGAGCAGTACTTC | CDSSGRGHSSYEQYF
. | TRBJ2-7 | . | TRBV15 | TGTGCCACCAGCAAGGGGGACTACGAGCAGTACTTC | CATSKGDYEQYF
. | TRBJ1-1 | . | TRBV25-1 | TGTGCCAGCAAGGTAGGAGGAGGGAAAGCTTTCTTT | CASKVGGGKAFF
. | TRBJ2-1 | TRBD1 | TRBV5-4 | TGTGCCAGCAGCTTCGACAGGGCCTCCTACAATGAGCAGTTCTTC | CASSFDRASYNEQFF
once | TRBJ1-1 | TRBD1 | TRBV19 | TGTGCCAGTAGTCTCCGGGACAGGGGGCCGAACACTGAAGCTTTCTTT | CASSLRDRGPNTEAFF
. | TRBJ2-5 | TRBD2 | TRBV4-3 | TGCGCCAGCAGCCGGACTAGCGGGGGAAAAGAGACCCAGTACTTC | CASSRTSGGKETQYF
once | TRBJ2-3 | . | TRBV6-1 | TGTGCCAGCAGTCCCGACAGAGTACCACAAGATACGCAGTATTTT | CASSPDRVPQDTQYF
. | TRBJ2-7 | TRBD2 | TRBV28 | TGTGCCAGCAGTTCACCGGGACTAGCGGGGCTCTACGAGCAGTACTTC | CASSSPGLAGLYEQYF
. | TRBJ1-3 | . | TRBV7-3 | TGTGCCAGCAGCTCACAGGGTGGAAACACCATATATTTT | CASSSQGGNTIYF